The 23 T cell receptor beta chains below all came from one sample that was sequenced in a study of blood T cell repertoires in COVID-19. Profiled with immunoSEQ multiplex PCR; TCRdb holds only in-frame clones, not every one. The repertoire consists of about 260,000 clones, with 85% to 90% occurring once and the leading ten covering 3.7%. The specimen was peripheral blood. These receptors all come from a middle-aged woman with acute or convalescent COVID-19.

V gene TRBV12-2 combines with J gene TRBJ1-5; TRBD1, as called in the table, went unchecked against the DNA. TRBV12-2 is classified as a pseudogene. The CDR3 is made up of 14 amino acids. The DNA for the CDR3 is TGTGCAAGTCGCTTAGGGCCGATGAATCAGCCCCAGCATTTT. This codes for CASRLGPMNQPQHF.

V usage is TRBV2 and J usage is TRBJ1-5, with TRBD1 matching over 10 bases. The CDR3 contains 15 residues. Germline V gene data show CDR1 as SNHLY and CDR2 as FYNNEI. With V trimmed by 4 bases and J by 5 bases, 5 bases remained unmatched. The CDR3 region is CASSAWTGGYQPQHF. In nucleotides, the CDR3 is TGTGCCAGCAGTGCCTGGACAGGGGGATATCAGCCCCAGCATTTT. The whole variable domain, filled in from reference TRBV2 and TRBJ1-5, reads EPEVTQTPSHQVTQMGQEVILRCVPISNHLYFYWYRQILGQKVEFLVSFYNNEISEKSEIFDDQFSVERPDGSNFTLKIRSTKLEDSAMYFCASSAWTGGYQPQHFGDGTRLSIL.

The V call is TRBV6-5, the J call TRBJ2-5, with TRBD1 identical over 7 bases. Germline lookup yields CDR1 MNHEY and CDR2 SVGAGI. The CDR3 runs to 15 residues. After removal of 2 bases from V and 7 bases from J, the junction contained 10 bases not matched to a gene. CDR3 coding DNA: TGTGCCAGCAGTTACGGGACAGACCCAAGAGTGACCCAGTACTTC. The encoded protein is CASSYGTDPRVTQYF.

This chain joins TRBV29-1 and TRBJ1-1, with D maybe TRBD1 (5 bases). Looked up from germline, CDR1 is SQVTM and CDR2 is ANQGSEA. This CDR3 is built from 12 residues. Trimming shortened V by 4 bases and J by 1 base, and 7 bases separated the two germline ends. The CDR3 nucleotides read TGCAGCGTTGCACAGGCGAACACTGAAGCTTTCTTT. Its protein is CSVAQANTEAFF. The full variable domain, in which reference TRBV29-1 and TRBJ1-1 provide the parts outside the CDR3, is SAVISQKPSRDICQRGTSLTIQCQVDSQVTMMFWYRQQPGQSLTLIATANQGSEATYESGFVIDKFPISRPNLTFSTLTVSNMSPEDSSIYLCSVAQANTEAFFGQGTRLTVV.

The chain has TRBV18 and TRBJ2-5; D possibly corresponds to TRBD1 (5 bases). V was pared by 0 bases and J by 4 bases, with 12 bases between. Germline CDR1 reads KGHSH; CDR2 reads LQKENI. The CDR3 sequence is 15 residues long. The CDR3 DNA follows: TGTGCCAGCTCACCACCGTCTTATAGGGGAGAGACCCAGTACTTC. This gives the protein CASSPPSYRGETQYF.

The chain recombines TRBV7-6 with TRBJ2-3, with 10 bases aligning to TRBD2. The J segment lost 2 bases and the V segment lost 5 bases, leaving 7 bases of the junction unmatched. Germline assignment: CDR1 SGHVS and CDR2 FNYEAQ. This CDR3 comprises 16 residues. CDR3: CASSVTSGAPTDTQYF. CDR3 in DNA: TGTGCCAGCAGCGTTACTAGCGGGGCCCCCACAGATACGCAGTATTTT. The full variable domain, its missing parts supplied by reference TRBV7-6 and TRBJ2-3, is GAGVSQSPRYKVTKRGQDVALRCDPISGHVSLYWYRQALGQGPEFLTYFNYEAQQDKSGLPNDRFSAERPEGSISTLTIQRTEQRDSAMYRCASSVTSGAPTDTQYFGPGTRLTVL.

The rearrangement links TRBV4-1 to TRBJ2-1; TRBD1 agrees at 12 bases. The CDR3 runs to 16 residues. V gave up 2 bases and J gave up 7 bases; unmatched junction bases: 6. Germline V gives CDR1 MGHRA, CDR2 YSYEKL. The chain's CDR3 is CASSQPGTGGENEQFF. The CDR3 region has the DNA TGCGCCAGCAGCCAACCCGGGACAGGGGGCGAAAATGAGCAGTTCTTC.

The chain uses TRBV19 and TRBJ1-3; tentatively, D is TRBD1 (5 bases). This CDR3 is built from 15 residues. CDR1 is LNHDA and CDR2 is SQIVND in the germline V gene (reference sequence). Deletions cut 10 bases from V and 0 bases from J, with 16 bases between. CDR3 region: CATLPRQPSGNTIYF. The CDR3 DNA sequence: TGTGCCACCCTCCCTCGACAGCCCTCTGGAAACACCATATATTTT.

This sequence joins TRBV6-1 and TRBJ2-7, with 10 bases identical to TRBD1. V dropped 0 bases and J dropped 3; count of bases not matched to a gene: 8. Germline values: CDR1 MNHNS, CDR2 SASEGT. This CDR3 has 17 amino acids. The CDR3 region is CASSEATGTGVFYEQYV. The CDR3, as DNA: TGTGCCAGCAGTGAAGCCACCGGGACAGGGGTTTTCTACGAGCAGTACGTC.

The genes are TRBV11-2 and TRBJ2-1, with 13 bases identical to TRBD2. V was pared by 5 bases and J by 4 bases, with 5 bases of the junction left unmatched. In germline, CDR1 is SGHAT, CDR2 FQNNGV. The length of the CDR3 is 16 residues. The CDR3: CASSPQGLAGYNEQFF. The CDR3 DNA follows: TGTGCCAGCAGCCCCCAGGGACTAGCGGGGTACAATGAGCAGTTCTTC.

This rearrangement joins TRBV6-5 to TRBJ1-2; D gene uncertain. The germline V gene has CDR1 MNHEY and CDR2 SVGAGI. There are 13 residues in the CDR3. Trimming removed 10 bases from V and 4 bases from J, with 16 bases in between. The DNA of the CDR3 is TGTGCCACCCTTACCCCTGGGCGCTATGGCTACACCTTC. This codes for CATLTPGRYGYTF.

V is TRBV6-5 and J is TRBJ2-1; D possibly corresponds to TRBD2 (7 bases). The V end lost 0 bases, the J end lost 5 bases, and 11 bases lay between the germline ends. The CDR3 length is 15 residues. Germline V gives CDR1 MNHEY, CDR2 SVGAGI. The CDR3 nucleotides are TGTGCCAGCAGTTACTCTGCGGGGGCAAACAATGAGCAGTTCTTC. This gives the protein CASSYSAGANNEQFF.

As regards this clone: The same CDR3 is also encoded by other DNA sequences in this sample. The gene calls are TRBV6-5 and TRBJ1-1; D call uncertain. V dropped 0 bases and J dropped 0 bases, with 2 bases sitting between them. Germline lookup yields CDR1 MNHEY and CDR2 SVGAGI. This CDR3 spans 13 amino acids. This chain's CDR3 is CASSYSLNTEAFF. The CDR3 DNA reads TGTGCCAGCAGTTACTCCTTGAACACTGAAGCTTTCTTT.

The genes are TRBV2 and TRBJ2-1, with a tentative D call TRBD1 (5 bases). V was pared by 6 bases and J by 8 bases, with 11 bases between. Germline loops: CDR1 SNHLY, CDR2 FYNNEI. The CDR3 spans 12 residues. The CDR3 DNA reads TGTGCCAGCAGGGGGCCCGTTGATGAGCAGTTCTTC. Encoded protein: CASRGPVDEQFF.

The chain has TRBV2 and TRBJ1-2, with a weak D call TRBD1 (6 bases). Germline V gene sequence: CDR1 SNHLY, CDR2 FYNNEI. The CDR3 is 15 residues long. The ends were cut back, 10 bases at V and 0 bases at J, with 18 bases in the middle. The CDR3 is CATKGGQTTNYGYTF. The DNA for the CDR3 is TGTGCCACCAAGGGTGGACAGACGACTAACTATGGCTACACCTTC. The full variable domain, completed using reference TRBV2 and TRBJ1-2, is EPEVTQTPSHQVTQMGQEVILRCVPISNHLYFYWYRQILGQKVEFLVSFYNNEISEKSEIFDDQFSVERPDGSNFTLKIRSTKLEDSAMYFCATKGGQTTNYGYTFGSGTRLTVV.

This rearrangement joins TRBV11-2 to TRBJ1-1; D not resolved. Trimming left V 5 bases short and J 4 bases short, with 8 bases between. The CDR3 is made up of 12 amino acids. CDR1 and CDR2 (germline): SGHAT, FQNNGV. The CDR3 spells CASSQYGTEAFF. DNA for the CDR3: TGTGCCAGCAGCCAATACGGCACTGAAGCTTTCTTT.

This clone came up once. The chain links TRBV6-5 to TRBJ1-2; D possibly corresponds to TRBD1 (5 bases). V lost 5 bases and J 4 bases, leaving 11 bases between the germline ends. There are 13 residues in the CDR3. CDR1 is MNHEY and CDR2 is SVGAGI in the germline V gene. CDR3 coding DNA: TGTGCCAGCAGTCGACAGTCCGCCTATGGCTACACCTTC. It codes for CASSRQSAYGYTF.

The V and J genes are TRBV11-2 and TRBJ2-3, with D perhaps matching TRBD1 (6 bases). The CDR3 extends over 16 amino acids. Between the trimmed V and J ends, which lost 1 base and 1 base, there was a span of 12 bases. Per germline, CDR1 SGHAT and CDR2 FQNNGV. The DNA for the CDR3 is TGTGCCAGCAGCTTAGGAGTCAACAGGGGCACAGATACGCAGTATTTT. Its translation: CASSLGVNRGTDTQYF.

This clone was seen a handful of times. This same CDR3 is encoded by further DNA sequences in the sample. V usage is TRBV18 and J usage is TRBJ1-1; D may be TRBD1 (6 bases). The CDR3 runs to 13 residues. Trimming removed 3 bases at V and 7 bases at J, with 12 bases between. Germline V gene sequence: CDR1 KGHSH, CDR2 LQKENI. This CDR3 reads CASSPTGQLEAFF. CDR3 DNA sequence: TGTGCCAGCTCACCGACAGGTCAACTTGAAGCTTTCTTT.

This clone was observed a few times. CDR3 sequence reads: CASSPGEGPYGYTF. CDR3 bases: TGCGCCAGCAGCCCGGGGGAGGGTCCCTATGGCTACACCTTC. This chain joins TRBV5-1 and TRBJ1-2; D possibly corresponds to TRBD1 (5 bases). V was clipped by 4 bases and J by 4 bases, with 14 bases between them. The CDR3 totals 14 residues. CDR1 SGHRS and CDR2 YFSETQ come from the germline V gene. Using reference TRBV5-1 and TRBJ1-2 for the parts outside the CDR3, the full variable domain is KAGVTQTPRYLIKTRGQQVTLSCSPISGHRSVSWYQQTPGQGLQFLFEYFSETQRNKGNFPGRFSGRQFSNSRSEMNVSTLELGDSALYLCASSPGEGPYGYTFGSGTRLTVV.

CDR3 residues: CASSLERRTEAFF. Written as DNA, the CDR3 is TGTGCCAGCAGCTTAGAAAGGAGAACTGAAGCTTTCTTT. The genes are TRBV11-2 and TRBJ1-1; D remains ambiguous. This CDR3 comprises 13 residues. Per the germline V gene, CDR1 is SGHAT and CDR2 is FQNNGV. The V end was cut by 0 bases, the J end by 5 bases, with 7 bases between.

This clone has just one count. This sequence joins TRBV19 and TRBJ2-6; 7 bases fit TRBD2. This CDR3 has 16 amino acids. The germline gives CDR1 LNHDA, CDR2 SQIVND (reference sequence). With 5 bases clipped from V and 2 bases from J, the junction kept 6 bases outside the gene matches. The CDR3 region is CASSSPGGTGANVLTF. The CDR3 bases are TGTGCCAGTAGTTCCCCCGGGGGGACTGGGGCCAACGTCCTGACTTTC.

V gene TRBV2 combines with J gene TRBJ1-2; the D gene is possibly TRBD1 (5 bases). The germline V gene has CDR1 SNHLY and CDR2 FYNNEI. The CDR3 runs 13 residues. Trimming left V 7 bases short and J 6 bases short, with 15 bases between. CDR3 DNA sequence: TGTGCCAGCACAGGGACTCGGGATCATGGCTACACCTTC. The encoded protein is CASTGTRDHGYTF.